This TCR beta chain was observed in a study of Ad26.COV2.S vaccination and SARS-CoV-2 variants. Study-wide results and limits: An underestimation of total T cell responses may have resulted from the TCR breadth and depth analyses. Non-spike TCR breadth showed similarity between vaccine and placebo recipients.

Described treatment: 19 received Ad26.COV2.S at low or high dose, single or two shots; 5 received placebo; per-sample allocation not given. Sampling occurred on day 63 after the first vaccine or placebo injection. Method: immunoSEQ multiplex PCR; TCRdb's copy keeps in-frame clones and lacks some. The sample yields about 350,000 clones, over 75% seen once. As regards this clone: No antigen is known for it.

The sequence derives from a person aged 18-65 years who received the Ad26.COV2.S COVID-19 vaccine or a placebo. The specimen comprised peripheral blood, sampled in a trial of Ad26.COV2.S vaccine versus placebo.

The CDR3 loop reads CASSLGRTSGNTIYF. The DNA for the CDR3 is TGCGCCAGCAGCTTGGGACGGACCTCTGGAAACACCATATATTTT. The chain links TRBV5-1 to TRBJ1-3; D remains unclear. This CDR3 is 15 amino acids long. Trimming left V 0 bases short and J 0 bases short, with 7 bases between. The germline V gene has CDR1 SGHRS and CDR2 YFSETQ.